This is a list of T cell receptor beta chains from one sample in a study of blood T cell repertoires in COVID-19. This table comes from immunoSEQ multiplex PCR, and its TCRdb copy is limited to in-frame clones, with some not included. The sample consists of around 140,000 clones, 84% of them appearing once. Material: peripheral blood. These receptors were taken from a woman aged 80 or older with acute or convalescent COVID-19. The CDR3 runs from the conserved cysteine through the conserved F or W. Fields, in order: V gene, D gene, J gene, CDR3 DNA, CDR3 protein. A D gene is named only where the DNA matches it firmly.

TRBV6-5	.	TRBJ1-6	TGTGCCAGCCGAAAACAGGTCACCCTTGATTCACCCCTCCACTTT	CASRKQVTLDSPLHF
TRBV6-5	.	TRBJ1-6	TGTGCCAGCGGTCAACAACGTCGGGATTCACCCCTCCACTTT	CASGQQRRDSPLHF
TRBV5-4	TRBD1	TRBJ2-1	TGTGCCAGCAGCTTCTGGTACAGGGGCGATGAGCAGTTCTTC	CASSFWYRGDEQFF
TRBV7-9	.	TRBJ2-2	TGTGCCAGCAGCGGGGGGGGCAGCGCCACCGGGGAGCTGTTTTTT	CASSGGGSATGELFF
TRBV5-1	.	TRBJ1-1	TGCGCCAGCAGCGCACCGGCCGGGACACCGAACACTGAAGCTTTCTTT	CASSAPAGTPNTEAFF
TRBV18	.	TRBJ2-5	TGTGCCAGCTCATTAGTGGCAGGGGAAGAGACCCAGTACTTC	CASSLVAGEETQYF
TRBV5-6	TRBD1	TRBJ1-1	TGTGCCAGCAGCACGGGACAGTGGGGTGCGGCTTTCTTT	CASSTGQWGAAFF
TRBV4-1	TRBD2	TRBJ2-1	TGCGCCAGCAGCCTGCAGGAGCGGGGGGGCTCCTACAATGAGCAGTTCTTC	CASSLQERGGSYNEQFF
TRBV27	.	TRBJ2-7	TGTGCCAGCAGACGACAGGGGAGGGTCTACGAGCAGTACTTC	CASRRQGRVYEQYF
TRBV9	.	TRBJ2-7	TGTGCCAGCAGCGTAGTGGATAGCGGTTACGAGCAGTACTTC	CASSVVDSGYEQYF
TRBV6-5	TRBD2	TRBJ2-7	TGTGCCAGCAGTTACTCGCGGGGGGGATCCTACGAGCAGTACTTC	CASSYSRGGSYEQYF
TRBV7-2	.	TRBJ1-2	TGTGCCAGCAGCTACCAGGTCGGCCTCGCCTTC	CASSYQVGLAF
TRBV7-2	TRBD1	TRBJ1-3	TGTGCCAGCAGCTTAGAGGGACAGCAGATCTCTGGAAACACCATATATTTT	CASSLEGQQISGNTIYF
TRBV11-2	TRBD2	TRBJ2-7	TGTGCCAGCAGCCTCCGGACTAGCGGTTCCTACGAGCAGTACTTC	CASSLRTSGSYEQYF
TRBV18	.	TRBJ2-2	TGTGCCAGCTCAATCGACAGGAACACCGGGGAGCTGTTTTTT	CASSIDRNTGELFF
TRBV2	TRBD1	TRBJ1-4	TGTGCCAGCAGTGAAAGGACAGGGTTGGGGGAAAAACTGTTTTTT	CASSERTGLGEKLFF
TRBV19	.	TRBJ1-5	TGTGCCAGTAGTATCAGGGCCAGCAATCAGCCCCAGCATTTT	CASSIRASNQPQHF
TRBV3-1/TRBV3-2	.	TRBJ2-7	TGTGCCAGCAGCCAATACCGGGAGAAAACGTACGAGCAGTACTTC	CASSQYREKTYEQYF
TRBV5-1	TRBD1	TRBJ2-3	TGCGCCAGCAGCTCCGACAGGGCCTCCACAGATACGCAGTATTTT	CASSSDRASTDTQYF
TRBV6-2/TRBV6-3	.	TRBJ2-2	TGTGCCAGCAGTTACACAGGGCGTATCACCGGGGAGCTGTTTTTT	CASSYTGRITGELFF
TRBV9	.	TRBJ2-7	TGTGCCAGCAGCGTAGGTGCAGGGGTTTCCTACGAGCAGTACTTC	CASSVGAGVSYEQYF
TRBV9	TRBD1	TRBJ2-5	TGTGCCAGCAGCGCCACGACAGGGGGGGAGACCCAGTACTTC	CASSATTGGETQYF
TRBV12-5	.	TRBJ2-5	TGTGCTAGTGCCCGGGGGAATGGGGAGACCCAGTACTTC	CASARGNGETQYF
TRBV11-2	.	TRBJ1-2	TGTGCCAGCAGCTTAGACAGGTCAGACTATGGCTACACCTTC	CASSLDRSDYGYTF
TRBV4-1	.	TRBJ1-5	TGCGCCAGCAGCCAAGAGCCGAGGCAGAGCAATCAGCCCCAGCATTTT	CASSQEPRQSNQPQHF
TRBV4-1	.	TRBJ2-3	TGCGCCAGCAGCCAGGAGGGGAGTTTGACAGATACGCAGTATTTT	CASSQEGSLTDTQYF
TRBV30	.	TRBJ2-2	TGTGCCTGGAGTCCCGTCAGGGCCGGGGAGCTGTTTTTT	CAWSPVRAGELFF
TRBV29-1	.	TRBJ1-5	TGCAGCGTTGTGCCAGACTATAGCAATCAGCCCCAGCATTTT	CSVVPDYSNQPQHF
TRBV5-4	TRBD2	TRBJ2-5	TGTGCCAGCAGCCCGCCACCTAGCGGAGGGACCCAAGAGACCCAGTACTTC	CASSPPPSGGTQETQYF
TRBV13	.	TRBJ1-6	TGTGCCAGCAGCTTAGGGCTCGGGACACCGAATTCACCCCTCCACTTT	CASSLGLGTPNSPLHF
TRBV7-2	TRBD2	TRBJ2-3	TGTGCCAGCAGCTTAGCTAGCGGGGGAGTTACGGATACGCAGTATTTT	CASSLASGGVTDTQYF
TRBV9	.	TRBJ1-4	TGTGCCAGCAGCGTAGCCGCTAATGAAAAACTGTTTTTT	CASSVAANEKLFF
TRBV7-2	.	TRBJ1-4	TGTGCCAGCAGCTTAACGACCGCCCAGGGGGAAAAACTGTTTTTT	CASSLTTAQGEKLFF
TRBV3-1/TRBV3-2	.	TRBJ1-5	TGTGCCAGCAGCCAGGTCGTAGGGGTTAATCAGCCCCAGCATTTT	CASSQVVGVNQPQHF
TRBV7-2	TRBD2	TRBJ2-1	TGTGCCAGCAGTATTTGGGCTAGCGGGAGGGGGAATGAGCAGTTCTTC	CASSIWASGRGNEQFF
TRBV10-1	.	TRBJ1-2	TGCGCCAGCACTCCGGACTTAGCGGGGGGCCTTAATGGCTACACCTTC	CASTPDLAGGLNGYTF
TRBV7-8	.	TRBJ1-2	TGTGCCAGCAGCTTTAGGGTCGGGGGTGGCTACACCTTC	CASSFRVGGGYTF
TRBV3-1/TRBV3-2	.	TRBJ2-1	TGTGCCAGCAGCCAAGATGGTAGCCCCGTCTTC	CASSQDGSPVF
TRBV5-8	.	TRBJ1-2	TGTGCCAGCAGCTTGGGTGGGCGTACCAACTATGGCTACACCTTC	CASSLGGRTNYGYTF
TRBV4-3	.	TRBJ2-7	TGCGCCAGCAGCCATGACGAGACAGGACCATCCTACGAGCAGTACTTC	CASSHDETGPSYEQYF